This entry concerns a single T cell receptor (beta chain). TCRdb keeps only in-frame clones here, not all; method: immunoSEQ multiplex PCR. The sample lists about 50,000 clones, about 90% seen once, with less than 0.35% in the top ten. The data belong to a study of siplizumab effects on memory and regulatory T cells. The CDR3 totals 18 residues. Germline-derived CDR1 and CDR2 are SGHVS and FNYEAQ. V lost 0 bases and J lost 3; bases outside the gene matches: 9. The TCR comes from a human donor in good health. The chain joins TRBV7-6 to TRBJ1-2, with 11 bases identical to TRBD1. Material: naive CD8+ T cells sorted from blood. The CDR3, as DNA: TGTGCCAGCAGCTTAGCGCGGGGACAGGGGGTTTCGGACTATGGCTACACCTTC. Protein sequence: CASSLARGQGVSDYGYTF.